This TCR beta chain was recorded in a study of T cell responses to AZD1222 COVID-19 vaccine. The table came from immunoSEQ multiplex PCR; TCRdb's copy has only in-frame clones and leaves some out. The repertoire holds around 190,000 clones, with approximately 90% as singletons. Study results and limitations: White British people made up most donors, females outnumbered males, and clonal diversity was possibly underestimated. At baseline, just 5 or 6 AZD1222 recipients tested seropositive. The study reported that nearly half of spike-specific TCRs target unmutated variant regions. Spike-specific TCR breadth rose after two AZD1222 doses, and depth rose as well.

Regarding this clone: Its antigen is unidentified.

The CDR3 is made up of 17 amino acids. Trimming pared 3 bases from V and 5 bases from J, leaving 20 bases between. CDR1 is SGHTS, CDR2 YDEGEE, per germline. The chain recombines TRBV5-8 with TRBJ2-2; D not resolved. The input for sequencing was peripheral blood, taken 28 days after the second AZD1222 dose. The sequence was obtained from an adult who received the AZD1222 COVID-19 vaccine. In DNA form, the CDR3 reads TGTGCCAGCAGCTCCGCCCCTGACCCTCAAACAACCGGGGAGCTGTTTTTT. Encoded protein: CASSSAPDPQTTGELFF.